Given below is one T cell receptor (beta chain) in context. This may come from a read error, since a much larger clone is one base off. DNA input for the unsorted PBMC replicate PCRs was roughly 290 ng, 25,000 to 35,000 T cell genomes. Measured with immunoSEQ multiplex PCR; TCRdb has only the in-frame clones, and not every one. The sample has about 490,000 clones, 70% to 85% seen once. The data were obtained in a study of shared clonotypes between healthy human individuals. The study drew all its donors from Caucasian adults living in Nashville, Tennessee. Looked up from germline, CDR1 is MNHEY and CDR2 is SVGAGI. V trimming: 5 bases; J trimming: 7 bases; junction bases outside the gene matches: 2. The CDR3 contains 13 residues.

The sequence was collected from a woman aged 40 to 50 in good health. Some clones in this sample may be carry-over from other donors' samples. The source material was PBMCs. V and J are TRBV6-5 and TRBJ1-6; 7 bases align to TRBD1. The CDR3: CASSDRENSPLHF. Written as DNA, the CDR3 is TGTGCCAGCAGTGACAGGGAAAATTCACCCCTCCACTTT.